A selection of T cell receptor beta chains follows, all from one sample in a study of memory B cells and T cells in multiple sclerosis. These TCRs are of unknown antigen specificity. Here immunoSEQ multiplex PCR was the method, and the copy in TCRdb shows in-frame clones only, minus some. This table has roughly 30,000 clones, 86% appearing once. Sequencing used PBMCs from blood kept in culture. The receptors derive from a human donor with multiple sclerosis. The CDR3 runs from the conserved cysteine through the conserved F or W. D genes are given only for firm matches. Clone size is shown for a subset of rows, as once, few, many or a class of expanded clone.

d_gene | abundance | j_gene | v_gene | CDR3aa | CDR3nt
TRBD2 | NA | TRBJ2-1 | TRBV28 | CASRGLTYNEQFF | TGTGCCAGCCGGGGACTAACCTACAATGAGCAGTTCTTC
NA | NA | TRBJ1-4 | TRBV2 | CASSFRTDNEKLFF | TGTGCCAGCAGCTTTAGGACAGACAATGAAAAACTGTTTTTT
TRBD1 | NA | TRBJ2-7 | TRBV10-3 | CATISGTGRYEQYF | TGTGCCACCATATCCGGGACAGGGCGCTACGAGCAGTACTTC
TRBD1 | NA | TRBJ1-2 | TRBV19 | CASSRLGQGGGYTF | TGTGCCAGTAGTCGCCTCGGGCAGGGGGGCGGCTACACCTTC
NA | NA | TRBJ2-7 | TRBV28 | CASSHHHMGEQYF | TGTGCCAGCAGTCATCACCATATGGGCGAGCAGTACTTC
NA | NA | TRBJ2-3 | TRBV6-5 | CASSYVPDTDTQYF | TGTGCCAGCAGTTACGTGCCGGACACAGATACGCAGTATTTT
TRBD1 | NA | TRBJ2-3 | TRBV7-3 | CASSLYRGQDTQYF | TGTGCCAGCAGCTTGTACAGGGGTCAAGATACGCAGTATTTT
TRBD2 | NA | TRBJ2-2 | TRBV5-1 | CASSLVPSGGRIPTGELFF | TGCGCCAGCAGCTTGGTGCCTAGCGGGGGCCGCATACCTACCGGGGAGCTGTTTTTT
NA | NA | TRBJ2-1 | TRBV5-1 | CASSPGNEQFF | TGCGCCAGCAGCCCGGGCAATGAGCAGTTCTTC
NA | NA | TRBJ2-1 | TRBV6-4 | CASSGLRGNEQFF | TGTGCCAGCAGTGGACTGCGGGGCAATGAGCAGTTCTTC
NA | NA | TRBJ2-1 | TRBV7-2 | CASSLRYRGNEQFF | TGTGCCAGCAGCTTACGGTACCGGGGCAATGAGCAGTTCTTC
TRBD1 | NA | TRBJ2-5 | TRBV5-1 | CASSKGQGEETQYF | TGCGCCAGCAGCAAGGGACAGGGGGAGGAGACCCAGTACTTC
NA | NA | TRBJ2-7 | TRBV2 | CASAQLPGPYEQYF | TGTGCCAGCGCCCAGTTACCTGGGCCCTACGAGCAGTACTTC
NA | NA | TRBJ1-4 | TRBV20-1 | CSARVNEKLFF | TGCAGTGCTAGAGTAAATGAAAAACTGTTTTTT
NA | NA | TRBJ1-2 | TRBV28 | CASSFPFGQNYGYTF | TGTGCCAGCAGTTTCCCCTTCGGGCAGAACTATGGCTACACCTTC
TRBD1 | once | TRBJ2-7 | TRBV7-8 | CASSEGPGTVAYEQYF | TGTGCCAGCAGCGAAGGGCCAGGGACAGTCGCCTACGAGCAGTACTTC
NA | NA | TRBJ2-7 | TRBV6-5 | CASRAEDYTYEQYF | TGTGCCAGCAGAGCGGAGGACTATACCTACGAGCAGTACTTC
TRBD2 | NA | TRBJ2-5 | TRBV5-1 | CASSPPAALAGGVFQETQYF | TGCGCCAGCAGCCCACCGGCGGCGCTAGCGGGGGGCGTCTTCCAAGAGACCCAGTACTTC
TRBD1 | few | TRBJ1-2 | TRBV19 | CATEQGFNYGYTF | TGTGCCACCGAACAGGGGTTTAACTATGGCTACACCTTC
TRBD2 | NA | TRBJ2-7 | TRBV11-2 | CASSTGTSRYLYEQYF | TGTGCCAGCAGCACGGGGACTAGCCGATACCTCTACGAGCAGTACTTC
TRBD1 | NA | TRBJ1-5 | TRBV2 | CASSLEQGNNQPQHF | TGTGCCAGCAGTTTGGAACAGGGGAACAATCAGCCCCAGCATTTT
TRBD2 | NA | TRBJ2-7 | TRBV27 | CASSPQPSGRASYEQYF | TGTGCCAGCAGTCCCCAACCCAGCGGGAGGGCCTCCTACGAGCAGTACTTC
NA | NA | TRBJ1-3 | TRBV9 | CASSGNPGVSGNTIYF | TGTGCCAGCAGCGGAAACCCAGGGGTCTCTGGAAACACCATATATTTT
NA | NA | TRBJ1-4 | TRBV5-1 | CANSLLGSNEKLFF | TGCGCCAACAGCTTGTTGGGCTCTAATGAAAAACTGTTTTTT
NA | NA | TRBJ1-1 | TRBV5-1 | CASSSFTQGARTEAFF | TGCGCCAGCAGCTCCTTTACACAGGGCGCACGGACTGAAGCTTTCTTT
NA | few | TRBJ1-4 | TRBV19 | CASRGTELGEKLFF | TGTGCCAGTAGGGGGACGGAGTTGGGTGAAAAACTGTTTTTT
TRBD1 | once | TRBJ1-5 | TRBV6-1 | CASSVLRSTGHHQPQHF | TGTGCCAGCAGTGTCCTGAGATCGACAGGGCATCATCAGCCCCAGCATTTT
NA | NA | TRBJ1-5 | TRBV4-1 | CASSPVGDQPQHF | TGCGCCAGCAGCCCCGTCGGGGATCAGCCCCAGCATTTT
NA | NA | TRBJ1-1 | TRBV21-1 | CASRGTENTEAFF | TGTGCCAGCAGAGGGACGGAGAACACTGAAGCTTTCTTT
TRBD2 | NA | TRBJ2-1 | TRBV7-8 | CASSLLLSGTYSYNEQFF | TGTGCCAGCAGCTTACTCCTAAGCGGGACCTACTCCTACAATGAGCAGTTCTTC
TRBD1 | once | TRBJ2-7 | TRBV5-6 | CASTTGASPEQYF | TGTGCCAGCACGACAGGGGCCTCCCCCGAGCAGTACTTC
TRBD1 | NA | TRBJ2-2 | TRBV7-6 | CASSLVTGEAGELFF | TGTGCCAGCAGCTTAGTGACAGGGGAGGCCGGGGAGCTGTTTTTT
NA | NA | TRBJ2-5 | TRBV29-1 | CSVRQGGGETQYF | TGCAGCGTAAGACAGGGAGGGGGGGAGACCCAGTACTTC
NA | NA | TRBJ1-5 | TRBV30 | CAWSAGWGNSNQPQHF | TGTGCCTGGAGTGCAGGTTGGGGAAATAGCAATCAGCCCCAGCATTTT
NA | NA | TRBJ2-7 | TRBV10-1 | CASPEGGGYEQYF | TGCGCCAGCCCCGAGGGGGGTGGCTACGAGCAGTACTTC
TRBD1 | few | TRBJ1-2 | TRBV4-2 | CASSPGQAGSGYTF | TGTGCCAGCAGCCCTGGACAGGCGGGGAGTGGCTACACCTTC
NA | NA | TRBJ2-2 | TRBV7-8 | CASSAEQGLRSTGELFF | TGTGCCAGCAGCGCCGAACAGGGCCTTCGTAGCACCGGGGAGCTGTTTTTT
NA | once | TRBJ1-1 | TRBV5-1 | CASSLNPGPNAAFF | TGCGCCAGCAGCTTGAACCCGGGCCCAAACGCGGCTTTCTTT
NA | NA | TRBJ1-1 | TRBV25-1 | CASSAGPAEAFF | TGTGCCAGCAGTGCCGGTCCAGCTGAAGCTTTCTTT
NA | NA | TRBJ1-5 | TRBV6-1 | CASSEAQGGQPQHF | TGTGCCAGCAGTGAAGCGCAAGGAGGCCAGCCCCAGCATTTT
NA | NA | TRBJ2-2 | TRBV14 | CASRRETYTGELFF | TGTGCCAGCAGGAGGGAGACATACACCGGGGAGCTGTTTTTT
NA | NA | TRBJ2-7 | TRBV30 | CAWSGGYEQYF | TGTGCCTGGAGTGGGGGGTACGAGCAGTACTTC
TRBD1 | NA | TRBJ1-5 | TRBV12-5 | CASGSGQGTSYSNQPQHF | TGTGCTAGTGGCTCTGGACAGGGTACATCATATAGCAATCAGCCCCAGCATTTT
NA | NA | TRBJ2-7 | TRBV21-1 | CASSNRVGRTSGSHEQYF | TGTGCCAGCAGCAACCGCGTGGGAAGGACTAGCGGGAGTCACGAGCAGTACTTC
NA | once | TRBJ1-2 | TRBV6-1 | CASSETANYGYTF | TGTGCCAGCAGTGAGACAGCCAACTATGGCTACACCTTC
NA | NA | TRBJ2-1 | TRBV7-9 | CASSNPPGGSYNEQFF | TGTGCCAGCAGCAATCCCCCTGGGGGCTCCTACAATGAGCAGTTCTTC
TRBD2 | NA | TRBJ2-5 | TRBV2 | CASMDGRTSGRKETQYF | TGTGCCAGCATGGATGGAAGGACTAGCGGGAGGAAAGAGACCCAGTACTTC
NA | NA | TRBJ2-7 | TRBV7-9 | CASSLEGNGGEQYF | TGTGCCAGCAGCTTAGAGGGAAACGGCGGTGAGCAGTACTTC
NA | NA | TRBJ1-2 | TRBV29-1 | CSVEVIEGRYGYTF | TGCAGCGTTGAAGTTATAGAGGGACGCTATGGCTACACCTTC